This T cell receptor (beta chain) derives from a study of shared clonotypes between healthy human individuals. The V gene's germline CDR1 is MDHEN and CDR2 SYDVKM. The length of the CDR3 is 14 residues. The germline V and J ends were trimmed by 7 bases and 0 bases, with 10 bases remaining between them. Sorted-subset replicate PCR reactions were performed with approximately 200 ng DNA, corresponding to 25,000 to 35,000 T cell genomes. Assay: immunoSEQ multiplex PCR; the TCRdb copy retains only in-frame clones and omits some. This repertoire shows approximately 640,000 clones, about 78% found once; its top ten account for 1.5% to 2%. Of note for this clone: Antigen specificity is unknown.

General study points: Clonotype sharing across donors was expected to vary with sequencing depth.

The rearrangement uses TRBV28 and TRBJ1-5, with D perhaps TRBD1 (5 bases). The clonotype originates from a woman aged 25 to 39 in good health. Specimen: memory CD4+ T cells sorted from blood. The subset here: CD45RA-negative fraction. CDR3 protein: CASIGHYSNQPQHF. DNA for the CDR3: TGTGCCAGCATCGGACACTATAGCAATCAGCCCCAGCATTTT.